The present T cell receptor (beta chain) was sequenced within a study of CD8 T cells in ankylosing spondylitis. Study-level results: A TCR beta motif made of several highly homologous variants seemed typical of ankylosing spondylitis blood.

To note about this clonotype: What it binds is not known.

TCRdb re-derived calls from the 5' RACE reads in MiXCR, one entry per CDR3 protein. The sample comprises some 800,000 distinct CDR3 sequences, 12% of which are singletons, and just over 0.5% rests with the top ten. The CDR3 consists of 16 residues. J was trimmed by 7 bases and V by 5 bases; bases with no gene match: 10. Per the germline V gene, CDR1 is MNHNS and CDR2 is SASEGT. The receptor's source is a male donor with ankylosing spondylitis. Input material: blood, either unsorted or a sorted T cell fraction (not recorded which). The rearrangement joins TRBV6-1 to TRBJ2-1; 11 nucleotides match TRBD1. This chain's CDR3 is CASSPLGQGAGNEQFF. The CDR3 bases are TGTGCCAGCAGTCCCCTCGGACAGGGGGCGGGAAATGAGCAGTTCTTC.